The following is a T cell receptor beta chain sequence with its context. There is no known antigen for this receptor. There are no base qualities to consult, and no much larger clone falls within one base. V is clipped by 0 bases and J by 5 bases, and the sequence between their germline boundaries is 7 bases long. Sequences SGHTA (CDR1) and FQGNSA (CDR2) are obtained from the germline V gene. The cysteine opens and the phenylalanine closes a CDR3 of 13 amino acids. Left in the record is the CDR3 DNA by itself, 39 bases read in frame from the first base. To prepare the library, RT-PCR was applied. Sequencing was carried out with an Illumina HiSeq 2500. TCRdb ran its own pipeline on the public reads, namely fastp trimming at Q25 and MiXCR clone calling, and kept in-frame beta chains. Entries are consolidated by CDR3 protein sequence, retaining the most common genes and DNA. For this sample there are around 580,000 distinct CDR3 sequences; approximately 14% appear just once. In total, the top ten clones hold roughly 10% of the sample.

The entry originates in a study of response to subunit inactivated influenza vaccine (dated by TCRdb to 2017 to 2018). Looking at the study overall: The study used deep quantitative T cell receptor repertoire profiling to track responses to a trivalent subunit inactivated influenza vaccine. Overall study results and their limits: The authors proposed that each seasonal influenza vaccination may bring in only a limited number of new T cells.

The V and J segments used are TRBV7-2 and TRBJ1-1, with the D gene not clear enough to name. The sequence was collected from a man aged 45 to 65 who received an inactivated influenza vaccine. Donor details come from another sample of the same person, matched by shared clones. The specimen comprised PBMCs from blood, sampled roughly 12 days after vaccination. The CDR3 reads CASSLAWRTEAFF. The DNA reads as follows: TGTGCCAGCAGCTTAGCGTGGAGAACTGAAGCTTTCTTT.